These 5 T cell receptor beta chains originate from one sample sequenced in a study of patients and donors after allogeneic stem cell transplantation. TCRdb independently ran MiXCR on the RT-PCR reads; one entry per CDR3 protein. The data show 150,000 to 200,000 distinct CDR3 sequences, about 29% seen once. Source material: blood, either unsorted or a sorted T cell fraction (not recorded which). The receptors were sampled from a human donor who was either an allogeneic HSCT recipient or a stem cell or donor lymphocyte infusion donor (not recorded which). It is not recorded whose cells these are; they may come from a transplant donor.

J is TRBJ2-2 and V is TRBV10-1; D is ambiguous. V was shortened by 1 base and J by 7 bases, with 10 bases between the two germline ends. From germline, CDR1 is WNHNN and CDR2 SYGVQD (reference sequence). The CDR3 sequence is 14 residues long. The CDR3 DNA sequence: TGCGCCAGCAGTGAGTTTAACGTCGGCGGGGAGCTGTTTTTT. It translates to CASSEFNVGGELFF.

This clonotype was observed a single time. The CDR3 DNA follows: TGTGCCAGCAGCTTAAGGGTTAGCGCCGCTGGGGCTCCTGACAATGAGCAGTTCTTC. Translating it yields CASSLRVSAAGAPDNEQFF. V and J are TRBV7-3 and TRBJ2-1; D could derive from TRBD1 or TRBD2 (5 bases each). The CDR3 consists of 19 residues. Germline CDR1 and CDR2: SGHTA and FQGTGA. V lost 1 base and J 5 bases, leaving 24 bases between the germline ends.

The V gene is TRBV5-1, the J gene TRBJ2-1; 7 bases map to TRBD2. The CDR3 spans 13 residues. V gave up 2 bases and J gave up 10 bases; unmatched junction bases: 6. CDR1 and CDR2 (germline): SGHRS, YFSETQ. CDR3 residues: CASSFHDSGEQFF. The CDR3 nucleotides are TGCGCCAGCAGCTTTCACGATAGCGGGGAGCAGTTCTTC.

The chain combines TRBV6-6 with TRBJ2-7; 7 bases line up with TRBD2. The CDR3 has 12 residues. V shed 7 bases and J 3 bases; nucleotides not matched to a gene: 3. CDR1 is MNHNY and CDR2 is SVGAGI in the germline V gene (reference sequence). CDR3 region: CASKAGVYEQYF. Written as DNA, the CDR3 is TGTGCCAGCAAGGCGGGGGTCTACGAGCAGTACTTC.

J is TRBJ2-7 and V is TRBV24-1; 9 bases match TRBD1. This CDR3 contains 14 residues. V lost 8 bases to trimming and J lost 2 bases; unmatched junction nucleotides: 6. CDR1 KGHDR and CDR2 SFDVKD come from the germline V gene. The CDR3 sequence is CATIPGQGTYEQYF. Written as DNA, the CDR3 is TGTGCCACCATCCCGGGACAGGGAACCTACGAGCAGTACTTC.